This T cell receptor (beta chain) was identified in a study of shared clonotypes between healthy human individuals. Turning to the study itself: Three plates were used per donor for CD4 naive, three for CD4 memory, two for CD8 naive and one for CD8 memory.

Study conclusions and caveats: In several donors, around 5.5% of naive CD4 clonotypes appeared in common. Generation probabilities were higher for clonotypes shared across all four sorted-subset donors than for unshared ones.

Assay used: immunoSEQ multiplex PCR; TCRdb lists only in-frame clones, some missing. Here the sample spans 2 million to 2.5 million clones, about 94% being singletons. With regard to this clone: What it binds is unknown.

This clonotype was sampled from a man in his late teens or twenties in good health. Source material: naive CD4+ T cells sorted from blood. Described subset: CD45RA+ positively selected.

This CDR3 is CAISEMMEGGGPKHF. The DNA of the CDR3 is TGTGCCATCAGTGAGATGATGGAGGGGGGAGGACCCAAGCATTTT. V is TRBV10-3 and J is TRBJ1-5; possible D gene TRBD1, 6 bases. The germline CDR1 and CDR2 sequences are ENHRY and SYGVKD. This CDR3 spans 15 amino acids. The V and J ends lost 2 bases and 14 bases respectively, with 22 bases between them.